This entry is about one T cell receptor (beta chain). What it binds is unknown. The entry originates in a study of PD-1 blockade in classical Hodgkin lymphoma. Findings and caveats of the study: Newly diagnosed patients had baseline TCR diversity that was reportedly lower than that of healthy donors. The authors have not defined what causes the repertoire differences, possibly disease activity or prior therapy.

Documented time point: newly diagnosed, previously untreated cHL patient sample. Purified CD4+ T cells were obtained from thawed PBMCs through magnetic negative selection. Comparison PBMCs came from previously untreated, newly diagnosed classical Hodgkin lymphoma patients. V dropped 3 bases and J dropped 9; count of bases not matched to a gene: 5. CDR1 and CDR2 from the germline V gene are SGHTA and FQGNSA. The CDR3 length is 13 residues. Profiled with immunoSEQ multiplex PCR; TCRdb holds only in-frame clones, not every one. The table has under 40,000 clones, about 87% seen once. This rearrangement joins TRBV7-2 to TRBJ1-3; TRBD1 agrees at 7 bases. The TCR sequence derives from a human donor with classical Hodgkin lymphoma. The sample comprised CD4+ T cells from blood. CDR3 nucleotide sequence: TGTGCCAGCAGCTTGACAGGGCCCGGCACCATATATTTT. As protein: CASSLTGPGTIYF.